The source of this T cell receptor (beta chain) is a study of cytomegalovirus exposure and HLA in healthy donors. Study in general: A preliminary data release comprised roughly 80 million unique TCRs obtained from HLA-typed donors. Across some 400 genotyped donors, about 81% landed in the Caucasian-associated ancestry cluster.

This PCR relied on a set of 60 Vbeta primers and 13 Jbeta primers. Only in-frame clones appear in the TCRdb table, and some are missing; sequencing was by immunoSEQ multiplex PCR. This sample has about 130,000 clones, with around 74% found just once. Germline CDR1 SGHNT, CDR2 YYREEE (reference sequence). This CDR3 has 14 residues. After removal of 2 bases from V and 4 bases from J, the junction contained 5 bases not matched to a gene. This chain joins TRBV5-4 and TRBJ2-7; 8 nucleotides align to TRBD2. Sequencing input: PBMCs. This sequence was found in a man younger than 40 in good health and CMV-seronegative. CDR3 protein: CASSFYASGYEQYF. The CDR3 DNA follows: TGTGCCAGCAGCTTTTACGCTAGCGGGTACGAGCAGTACTTC.